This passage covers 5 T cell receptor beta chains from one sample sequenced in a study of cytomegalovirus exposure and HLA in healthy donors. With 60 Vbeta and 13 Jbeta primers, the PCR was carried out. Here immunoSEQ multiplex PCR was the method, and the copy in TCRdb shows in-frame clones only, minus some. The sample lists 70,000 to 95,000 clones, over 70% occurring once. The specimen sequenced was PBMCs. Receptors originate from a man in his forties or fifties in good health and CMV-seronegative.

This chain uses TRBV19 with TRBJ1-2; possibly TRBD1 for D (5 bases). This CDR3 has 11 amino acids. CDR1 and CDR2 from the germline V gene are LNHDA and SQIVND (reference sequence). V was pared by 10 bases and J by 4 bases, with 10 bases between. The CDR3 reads CATRGVYGYTF. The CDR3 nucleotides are TGTGCCACTCGGGGGGTCTATGGCTACACCTTC.

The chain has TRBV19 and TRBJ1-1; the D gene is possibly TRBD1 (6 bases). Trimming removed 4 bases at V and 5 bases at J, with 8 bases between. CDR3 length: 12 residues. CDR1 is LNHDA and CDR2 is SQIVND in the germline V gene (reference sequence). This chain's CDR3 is CASSNRVTEAFF. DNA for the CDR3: TGTGCCAGTAGTAACAGGGTAACTGAAGCTTTCTTT. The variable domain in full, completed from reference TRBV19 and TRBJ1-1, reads DGGITQSPKYLFRKEGQNVTLSCEQNLNHDAMYWYRQDPGQGLRLIYYSQIVNDFQKGDIAEGYSVSREKKESFPLTVTSAQKNPTAFYLCASSNRVTEAFFGQGTRLTVV.

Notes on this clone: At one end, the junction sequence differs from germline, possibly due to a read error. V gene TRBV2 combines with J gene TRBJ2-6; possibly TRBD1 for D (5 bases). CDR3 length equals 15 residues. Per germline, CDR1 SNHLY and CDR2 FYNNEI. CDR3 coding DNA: TGTGCCAGCAGTGAAAGGGCGAGTGGGGCCAACGGCCTGACTTTC. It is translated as CASSERASGANGLTF.

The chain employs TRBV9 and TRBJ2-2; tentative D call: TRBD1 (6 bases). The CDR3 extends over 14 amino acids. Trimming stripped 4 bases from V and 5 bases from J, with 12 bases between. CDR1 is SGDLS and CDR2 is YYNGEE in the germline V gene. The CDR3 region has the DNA TGTGCCAGCAGCAAGCGGACAGAGACCGGGGAGCTGTTTTTT. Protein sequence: CASSKRTETGELFF. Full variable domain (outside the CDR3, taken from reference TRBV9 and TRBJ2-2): DSGVTQTPKHLITATGQRVTLRCSPRSGDLSVYWYQQSLDQGLQFLIQYYNGEERAKGNILERFSAQQFPDLHSELNLSSLELGDSALYFCASSKRTETGELFFGEGSRLTVL.

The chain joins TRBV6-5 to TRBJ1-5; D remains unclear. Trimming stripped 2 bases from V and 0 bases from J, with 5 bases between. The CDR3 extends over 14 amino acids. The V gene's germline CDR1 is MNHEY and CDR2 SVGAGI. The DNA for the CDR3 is TGTGCCAGCAGTTACAGCTTTAGCAATCAGCCCCAGCATTTT. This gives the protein CASSYSFSNQPQHF.